Listed below are T cell receptor beta chains from one sample, sequenced in a study of T cell changes during pregnancy in multiple sclerosis. The table came from immunoSEQ multiplex PCR; TCRdb's copy has only in-frame clones and leaves some out. Of approximately 41,000 clones in the sample, around 93% were seen once. The material was CD8+ T cells from peripheral blood mononuclear cells, obtained in the third trimester of pregnancy. The receptor source for this set is a female donor with multiple sclerosis, enrolled in a pregnancy study. Both conserved end residues are trimmed from each CDR3. Each record gives: V gene, D gene, J gene, CDR3 protein. A D gene is named only where the DNA matches it firmly.

TRBV19	.	TRBJ1-2	ASSIDRSAGNYGYT
TRBV2	.	TRBJ2-1	ASPPPPGLSSYNEQF
TRBV19	.	TRBJ1-1	ASSIGVTEAF
TRBV4-3	.	TRBJ2-3	ASSPRGSTDTQY
TRBV27	TRBD1	TRBJ2-7	ASSFPGQGVEEQY
TRBV4-1	TRBD2	TRBJ2-5	ASSLGLAGALETQY
TRBV10-3	.	TRBJ2-5	AINAGRGETQY
TRBV11-2	TRBD2	TRBJ2-5	ASSLFSGSQETQY
TRBV27	.	TRBJ1-2	ASSLSGGGNYGYT
TRBV30	TRBD2	TRBJ2-7	AWSIMGLAYEQY
TRBV6-5	.	TRBJ2-7	ASSLSGRGGYEQY
TRBV4-1	TRBD1	TRBJ2-1	ASSQGTGGSSEQF
TRBV7-2	.	TRBJ2-7	ASSSTSNYEQY
TRBV28	.	TRBJ2-2	ASSLSVQGNTGELF
TRBV11-2	TRBD2	TRBJ2-7	ASSQTRTSGFSYEQY
TRBV5-6	TRBD2	TRBJ2-3	ASSWEGTDTQY